The entry below describes one T cell receptor beta chain. Which antigen it targets is not known. One base away there is no much larger clone; base qualities are not given. Each collaborating institution followed its own protocols to collect whole blood in K2EDTA tubes. For TCRbeta analysis, collaborator samples were shipped as frozen whole blood, as isolated PBMCs, or as DNA extracted from either sample type. The sample comes from a study of blood T cell repertoires in COVID-19 (dated by TCRdb to about 2020). In the study overall: Samples covering the acute and convalescent phases of COVID-19 were provided by collaborators in the United States, Italy and Spain. A de-identified subject ID, COVID-19 status, age in years and sex were almost always included in the sample metadata. The samples were drawn from two sources: the first 160 participants of the ongoing ImmuneRACE study, and 950 to 1,500 subjects contributed by 6 global collaborators. Subjects who had been exposed to COVID-19, were actively infected with it, or had recovered from it provided the deeply sampled blood TCRbeta repertoires that made up the dataset. The repertoires were made available in a free public database intended to serve as a resource for research on the immune response to SARS-CoV-2. Where HLA class I and class II types were available, the types were taken from metadata supplied by the sample provider, not from assay-based typing. The prospective study material was composed of cDNA or gDNA derived from T cells, B-cell-depleted T cells, or PBMCs.

The germline V gene specifies MDHEN as CDR1 and SYDVKM as CDR2. Trimming removed 4 bases from V and 7 bases from J, leaving 14 bases between the germline ends. From its cysteine to its phenylalanine, the CDR3 spans 14 amino acids. Just the 42-base CDR3 DNA is kept, in frame starting at base 1. The immunoSEQ Assay, a bias-controlled multiplex PCR, was used to amplify TCRbeta CDR3 regions from genomic DNA. In the original analysis: Nucleated cell counts per sample were estimated from amplification of reference gene primers within the assay. To quantify the absolute abundance of each unique TCRbeta CDR3 rearrangement, sequence reads were collapsed and filtered. Productive Simpson clonality was computed per sample as the square root of Simpson's diversity index over productive rearrangements. Entries here come from immuneACCESS through TCRdb and include only in-frame sequences with V and J called. Some clones fail to appear in such tables; in the studies checked, an unresolved V gene covers under half of the shortfall, and the cause of the remainder is unknown. V, J and clone size reflect that table, while D and trimming were determined from the DNA. Here the sample has about 160,000 clones; around four fifths occur a single time. The ten largest clones add up to about 24% of the sample.

Results the study describes overall, beyond this receptor: How much clinical and demographic metadata was included differed by source and by participant, and the metadata was provided uncurated.

Specimen: peripheral blood. Recombination linked TRBV28 to TRBJ1-5, with TRBD1 perhaps the D gene, on 5 matching bases. This clonotype was sampled from an elderly woman with acute or convalescent COVID-19. CDR3 region: CASSSSPRGQPQHF. The nucleotide sequence is TGTGCCAGCAGTTCCTCCCCGCGGGGCCAGCCCCAGCATTTT.